One sample yielded the 9 T cell receptor beta chains listed below, sequenced in a study of technical replicates of blood from several donors. Using immunoSEQ multiplex PCR, the repertoire was profiled, and TCRdb retains in-frame clones only, with some absent. Of tens of thousands of clones in the sample, 94% are singletons; the top ten hold approximately 0.26%. The sequenced material came from T cells isolated from PBMCs. These receptors originate from a human donor in good health.

The rearrangement links TRBV21-1 to TRBJ1-4. TRBV21-1 is listed as a pseudogene. The CDR3 has 13 residues. The CDR3 nucleotides read TGTGCCAGCAGCAGGGATTCCAGCCGCCTCGGGATTTTT. This translates into CASSRDSSRLGIF.

The chain carries TRBV28 and TRBJ2-1; D gene unclear. The germline CDR1 and CDR2 sequences are MDHEN and SYDVKM. Trimming shortened V by 7 bases and J by 2 bases, and 3 bases separated the two germline ends. This CDR3 is 11 amino acids long. The CDR3 DNA reads TGTGCCAGCAACACCTACAATGAGCAGTTCTTC. This gives the protein CASNTYNEQFF.

The chain has TRBV7-2 and TRBJ2-3, with 10 bases aligning to TRBD2. The V and J ends lost 4 bases and 0 bases, in that order; junction bases with no gene match: 4. The CDR3 is made up of 16 amino acids. Germline loops: CDR1 SGHTA, CDR2 FQGNSA. The CDR3 nucleotides are TGTGCCAGCAGCTCACTAGCGGGGACTAGCACAGATACGCAGTATTTT. Protein product: CASSSLAGTSTDTQYF. The entire variable domain, with the rest obtained from reference TRBV7-2 and TRBJ2-3, is as follows: GAGVSQSPSNKVTEKGKDVELRCDPISGHTALYWYRQSLGQGLEFLIYFQGNSAPDKSGLPSDRFSAERTGGSVSTLTIQRTQQEDSAVYLCASSSLAGTSTDTQYFGPGTRLTVL.

This rearrangement joins TRBV28 to TRBJ2-7; 7 bases agree with TRBD2. The trim removed 6 bases at V and 4 bases at J, leaving 6 bases unmatched. The germline CDR1 and CDR2 sequences are MDHEN and SYDVKM. This CDR3 comprises 13 residues. This CDR3 is CASRRTRLYEQYF. The CDR3 DNA reads TGTGCCAGCAGGAGGACTAGACTTTACGAGCAGTACTTC.

This CDR3 reads CASSDLGQGSYNEQFF. The CDR3 bases are TGTGCCAGCAGTGACTTAGGACAGGGCTCCTACAATGAGCAGTTCTTC. The chain employs TRBV2 and TRBJ2-1; TRBD1 agrees at 8 bases. V shed 3 bases and J 0 bases; nucleotides not matched to a gene: 4. From germline, CDR1 is SNHLY and CDR2 FYNNEI. This CDR3 region has 16 residues.

The CDR3 DNA follows: TGCGCCAGCAGCTTATTCGGGGACACCTACTACAATGAGCAGTTCTTC. Translating gives CASSLFGDTYYNEQFF. The chain recombines TRBV5-1 with TRBJ2-1, with a tentative D call TRBD1 (6 bases). The CDR3 loop spans 16 amino acids. Per germline, CDR1 SGHRS and CDR2 YFSETQ. Deletions cut 2 bases from V and 3 bases from J, with 15 bases between.

The chain couples TRBV6-5 to TRBJ2-5, with TRBD1 matching over 7 bases. The CDR3 is made up of 15 amino acids. J was trimmed by 0 bases and V by 6 bases; bases with no gene match: 7. CDR1 MNHEY and CDR2 SVGAGI come from the germline V gene. The CDR3 DNA follows: TGTGCCAGCAGCAATAGGGGGCCGAACCAAGAGACCCAGTACTTC. This sequence encodes CASSNRGPNQETQYF.

The chain carries TRBV7-9 and TRBJ1-3; 9 positions agree with TRBD1. CDR3 length: 17 residues. V shed 5 bases, J shed 3 bases, and the junction held 11 bases outside the gene matches. Germline CDR1 and CDR2: SEHNR and FQNEAQ (reference sequence). CDR3 loop: CASSHPRDRVIGNTIYF. The CDR3, as DNA: TGTGCCAGCAGCCACCCTCGGGACAGGGTTATTGGAAACACCATATATTTT.

V gene TRBV19 combines with J gene TRBJ2-1, with a weak D call TRBD2 (6 bases). CDR1 and CDR2 from the germline V gene are LNHDA and SQIVND (reference sequence). CDR3 length equals 15 residues. Trimming pared 6 bases from V and 7 bases from J, leaving 19 bases between. The CDR3 DNA reads TGTGCCAGTAGGGGACTCGCGGGGTTACAGAATGAGCAGTTCTTC. Translation gives CASRGLAGLQNEQFF.